This T cell receptor (beta chain) was recovered during a study of shared clonotypes between healthy human individuals. The count of this clone is one. Method: immunoSEQ multiplex PCR; TCRdb's copy keeps in-frame clones and lacks some. The sample holds hundreds of thousands of clones, about two thirds seen once. V was shortened by 4 bases and J by 0 bases, with 13 bases between the two germline ends. The CDR3 is 15 amino acids. Germline values: CDR1 SGHRS, CDR2 YFSETQ. The chain recombines TRBV5-1 with TRBJ1-2; tentatively, D is TRBD1 (6 bases). This clonotype was sampled from a woman in her twenties or thirties in good health. The source material was memory CD4+ T cells sorted from blood. This sample's subset: CD45RA-negative fraction. The CDR3 reads CASSTGQLANYGYTF. CDR3 bases: TGCGCCAGCAGCACCGGACAGCTAGCTAACTATGGCTACACCTTC. Full variable domain (rest looked up from reference TRBV5-1 and TRBJ1-2): KAGVTQTPRYLIKTRGQQVTLSCSPISGHRSVSWYQQTPGQGLQFLFEYFSETQRNKGNFPGRFSGRQFSNSRSEMNVSTLELGDSALYLCASSTGQLANYGYTFGSGTRLTVV.